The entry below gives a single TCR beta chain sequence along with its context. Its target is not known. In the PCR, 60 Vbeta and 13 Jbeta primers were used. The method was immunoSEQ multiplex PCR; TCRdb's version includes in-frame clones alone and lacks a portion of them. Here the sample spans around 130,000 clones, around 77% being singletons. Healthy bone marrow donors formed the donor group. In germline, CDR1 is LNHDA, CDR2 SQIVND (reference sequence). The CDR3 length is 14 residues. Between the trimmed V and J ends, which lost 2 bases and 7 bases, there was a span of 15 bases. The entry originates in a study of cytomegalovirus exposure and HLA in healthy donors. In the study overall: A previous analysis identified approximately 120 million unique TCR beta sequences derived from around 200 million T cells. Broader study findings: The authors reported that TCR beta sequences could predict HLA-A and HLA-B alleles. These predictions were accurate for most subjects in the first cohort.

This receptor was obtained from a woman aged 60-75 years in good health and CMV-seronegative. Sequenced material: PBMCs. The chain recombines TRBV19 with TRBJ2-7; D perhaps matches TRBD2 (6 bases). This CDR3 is CASSISDQGREQYF. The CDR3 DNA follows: TGTGCCAGTAGTATATCGGACCAAGGGAGGGAGCAGTACTTC. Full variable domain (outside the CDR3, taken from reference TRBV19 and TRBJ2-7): DGGITQSPKYLFRKEGQNVTLSCEQNLNHDAMYWYRQDPGQGLRLIYYSQIVNDFQKGDIAEGYSVSREKKESFPLTVTSAQKNPTAFYLCASSISDQGREQYFGPGTRLTVT.